This T cell receptor (beta chain) was obtained from a study of cytomegalovirus exposure and HLA in healthy donors. Points on this clone: Its target is unknown.

Study-wide results and caveats: CMV serostatus alone was available as immune exposure information.

Vbeta (60) and Jbeta (13) primers were used in the PCR. Under the authors' procedure: As a later analysis found, there were 80 million or so unique TCR beta chains, of which around 9.9 million were shared. TCRdb's table, derived via immunoSEQ multiplex PCR, lists solely in-frame clones and lacks some. The DNA gave D and trimming, while V, J and clone size come from that table. The data contain some 200,000 clones, approximately 79% of them singletons. The specimen was PBMCs. The receptor comes from a man aged 45-65 years in good health and CMV-seronegative.

The CDR3 sequence: CASSEAGVSYEQYF. CDR3 DNA: TGTGCCAGCTCGGAGGCGGGCGTATCCTACGAGCAGTACTTC. V is TRBV28 and J is TRBJ2-7, with D maybe TRBD2 (5 bases). The germline V and J ends were trimmed by 8 bases and 1 base, with 15 bases remaining between them. Germline CDR1 reads MDHEN; CDR2 reads SYDVKM. This CDR3 has 14 residues.